This is a list of T cell receptor beta chains from one sample in a study of blood T cell repertoires in COVID-19. Profiling relied on immunoSEQ multiplex PCR, and the TCRdb table lists in-frame clones only, not all of them. This table has roughly 200,000 clones, about 93% appearing once. Source material: peripheral blood. The receptors come from a man aged 50-59 years with acute or convalescent COVID-19. CDR3s include the opening cysteine and the closing phenylalanine or tryptophan. Fields, in order: clone size, J gene, V gene, D gene, CDR3 DNA, CDR3 protein. The D gene is left open where the match is weak. Only part of the rows carry a size: once, few, many, or a class if the clone is expanded.

clone_size: NA; j_call: TRBJ2-1; v_call: TRBV15; d_call: TRBD2; cdr3_nt: TGTGCCACCAGCAGAGATTATACTAGCGGAAGGGACAATGAGCAGTTCTTC; cdr3_aa: CATSRDYTSGRDNEQFF
clone_size: NA; j_call: TRBJ1-5; v_call: TRBV5-5; d_call: NA; cdr3_nt: TGTGCCAGCAGCCCACAGCCATATCAGCCCCAGCATTTT; cdr3_aa: CASSPQPYQPQHF
clone_size: NA; j_call: TRBJ2-2; v_call: TRBV28; d_call: TRBD1; cdr3_nt: TGTGCCAGCAGTTTCTCCGGGACAGTCGGGGAGCTGTTTTTT; cdr3_aa: CASSFSGTVGELFF
clone_size: NA; j_call: TRBJ1-1; v_call: TRBV27; d_call: NA; cdr3_nt: TGTGCCAGCAGTTACAGCCGGCGGGCTACAATGAACACTGAAGCTTTCTTT; cdr3_aa: CASSYSRRATMNTEAFF
clone_size: few; j_call: TRBJ2-2; v_call: TRBV9; d_call: NA; cdr3_nt: TGTGCCAGCAGCGAGTGGGGCGGCACCGGGGAGCTGTTTTTT; cdr3_aa: CASSEWGGTGELFF
clone_size: NA; j_call: TRBJ1-6; v_call: TRBV5-5; d_call: TRBD1; cdr3_nt: TGTGCCAGCAGCCGATCCCCCGGGACAGGGGCAGGGCGATTTTCACCCCTCCACTTT; cdr3_aa: CASSRSPGTGAGRFSPLHF
clone_size: few; j_call: TRBJ1-2; v_call: TRBV5-4; d_call: TRBD1; cdr3_nt: TGTGCCGGAGCTTTGGGGACAGGGGACGGCTACACCTTC; cdr3_aa: CAGALGTGDGYTF
clone_size: NA; j_call: TRBJ2-3; v_call: TRBV5-1; d_call: NA; cdr3_nt: TGCGCCAGCAGCTTGTGGTCGTCGGTTGCAGATACGCAGTATTTT; cdr3_aa: CASSLWSSVADTQYF
clone_size: NA; j_call: TRBJ1-4; v_call: TRBV27; d_call: TRBD1; cdr3_nt: TGTGCCAGCAGACCACTCTCCCGGACAGGCGCCTCAAATGAAAAACTGTTTTTT; cdr3_aa: CASRPLSRTGASNEKLFF
clone_size: NA; j_call: TRBJ1-5; v_call: TRBV18; d_call: NA; cdr3_nt: TGTGCCAGCTCACCACCGGGCGGGGGCAATCAGCCCCAGCATTTT; cdr3_aa: CASSPPGGGNQPQHF
clone_size: NA; j_call: TRBJ1-6; v_call: TRBV6-5; d_call: TRBD1; cdr3_nt: TGTGCCAGCAGTAGCGGAGGGGGCTTGTATTCACCCCTCCACTTT; cdr3_aa: CASSSGGGLYSPLHF
clone_size: few; j_call: TRBJ2-5; v_call: TRBV5-1; d_call: NA; cdr3_nt: TGCGCCAGCAGCTTCAAAGAGACCCAGTACTTC; cdr3_aa: CASSFKETQYF
clone_size: NA; j_call: TRBJ2-3; v_call: TRBV7-9; d_call: NA; cdr3_nt: TGTGCCAGCAGCTCCCGAGGGGGGGCTGGCACAGATACGCAGTATTTT; cdr3_aa: CASSSRGGAGTDTQYF
clone_size: once; j_call: TRBJ2-5; v_call: TRBV18; d_call: TRBD1; cdr3_nt: TGTGCCAGCTCACTACAGGGGAACCAAGAGACCCAGTACTTC; cdr3_aa: CASSLQGNQETQYF
clone_size: NA; j_call: TRBJ2-2; v_call: TRBV7-2; d_call: TRBD2; cdr3_nt: TGTGCCAGCAGCCCCTGGAGCGGGGAGCTGCTTTTT; cdr3_aa: CASSPWSGELLF
clone_size: few; j_call: TRBJ2-1; v_call: TRBV27; d_call: TRBD2; cdr3_nt: TGTGCCAGCGTCCAAGCGGGGGCCTTACACAATGAGCAGTTCTTC; cdr3_aa: CASVQAGALHNEQFF
clone_size: many; j_call: TRBJ1-2; v_call: TRBV6-2/TRBV6-3; d_call: TRBD1; cdr3_nt: TGTGCCAGCGCTTACTTGCTGAGGACAGGGGGCTACCCACGGCTTCATGGCTACACCTTC; cdr3_aa: CASAYLLRTGGYPRLHGYTF
clone_size: NA; j_call: TRBJ2-2; v_call: TRBV6-5; d_call: TRBD2; cdr3_nt: TGTGCCAGCCTCAGGCCGGGACTAAACACCGGGGAGCTGTTTTTT; cdr3_aa: CASLRPGLNTGELFF
clone_size: NA; j_call: TRBJ1-5; v_call: TRBV3-1/TRBV3-2; d_call: TRBD1; cdr3_nt: TGTGCCAGCAGCCAAGGGACAGGGTATCAGCCCCAGCATTTT; cdr3_aa: CASSQGTGYQPQHF
clone_size: NA; j_call: TRBJ2-1; v_call: TRBV29-1; d_call: TRBD2; cdr3_nt: TGCAGCGTTATCCGACTAGCTTTGGGGAATGAGCAGTTCTTC; cdr3_aa: CSVIRLALGNEQFF
clone_size: NA; j_call: TRBJ2-2; v_call: TRBV7-2; d_call: TRBD1; cdr3_nt: TGTGCCAGCAGCGTCGCCGGGACAGGGAGGACCGGGGAGCTGTTTTTT; cdr3_aa: CASSVAGTGRTGELFF
clone_size: NA; j_call: TRBJ2-5; v_call: TRBV7-9; d_call: NA; cdr3_nt: TGTGCCAGCAGCCCTCTAGGGGGTCCCCAAGAGACCCAGTACTTC; cdr3_aa: CASSPLGGPQETQYF
clone_size: NA; j_call: TRBJ1-5; v_call: TRBV27; d_call: NA; cdr3_nt: TGTGCCAGCAGTATCCCCGGAGGTAGCCAGCATTTT; cdr3_aa: CASSIPGGSQHF
clone_size: once; j_call: TRBJ1-5; v_call: TRBV6-2/TRBV6-3; d_call: TRBD1; cdr3_nt: TGTGCCAGCAGTGACAGGCAGGGGGGTCAGCCCCAGCATTTT; cdr3_aa: CASSDRQGGQPQHF
clone_size: NA; j_call: TRBJ1-1; v_call: TRBV19; d_call: TRBD1; cdr3_nt: TGTGCCAGTACCTCAGGGGGCCGGTGGAACACTGAAGCTTTCTTT; cdr3_aa: CASTSGGRWNTEAFF
clone_size: NA; j_call: TRBJ2-7; v_call: TRBV11-2; d_call: TRBD1; cdr3_nt: TGTGCCAGCAGCTCGGGGACAGGGGGCGCTCCCTACGAGCAGTACTTC; cdr3_aa: CASSSGTGGAPYEQYF
clone_size: NA; j_call: TRBJ1-6; v_call: TRBV30; d_call: NA; cdr3_nt: TGTGCCTGGAGTCGGGGGAACAATTCACCCCTCCACTTT; cdr3_aa: CAWSRGNNSPLHF
clone_size: NA; j_call: TRBJ1-1; v_call: TRBV28; d_call: TRBD1; cdr3_nt: TGTGCCAGCTCCATGTGGACAGGGAAACTTGATGATGAAGCTTTCTTT; cdr3_aa: CASSMWTGKLDDEAFF
clone_size: once; j_call: TRBJ2-2; v_call: TRBV7-3; d_call: TRBD2; cdr3_nt: TGTGCCAGCAGCTTCTCCCCGATAGCGGGAGGGGGCACCGGGGAGCTGTTTTTT; cdr3_aa: CASSFSPIAGGGTGELFF
clone_size: NA; j_call: TRBJ1-5; v_call: TRBV5-3; d_call: TRBD1; cdr3_nt: TGTGCCAGAAGCGGACAGGGGGTTGACTATAGCAATCAGCCCCAGCATTTT; cdr3_aa: CARSGQGVDYSNQPQHF
clone_size: NA; j_call: TRBJ1-3; v_call: TRBV19; d_call: NA; cdr3_nt: TGTGCCAGTAGTGACCAACTCCCGGGCTCTGGAAACACCATATATTTT; cdr3_aa: CASSDQLPGSGNTIYF
clone_size: NA; j_call: TRBJ1-6; v_call: TRBV15; d_call: NA; cdr3_nt: TGTGCCACCAGCAGAGCCCTGGACAGTTATAATTCACCCCTCCACTTT; cdr3_aa: CATSRALDSYNSPLHF
clone_size: NA; j_call: TRBJ2-5; v_call: TRBV7-2; d_call: TRBD1; cdr3_nt: TGTGCCAGCAGCCCAACAGGGGGCGAGGAGACCCAGTACTTC; cdr3_aa: CASSPTGGEETQYF
clone_size: NA; j_call: TRBJ1-4; v_call: TRBV27; d_call: NA; cdr3_nt: TGTGCCAGCAGTTACACCTCAACTAATGAAAAACTGTTTTTT; cdr3_aa: CASSYTSTNEKLFF
clone_size: NA; j_call: TRBJ1-3; v_call: TRBV9; d_call: NA; cdr3_nt: TGTGCCAGCAGCGTAGCCCTACAGGTCTCTGGAAACACCATATATTTT; cdr3_aa: CASSVALQVSGNTIYF
clone_size: NA; j_call: TRBJ1-4; v_call: TRBV18; d_call: NA; cdr3_nt: TGTGCCAGCTCACCACAAGGGGCTCGCGAAAAACTGTTTTTT; cdr3_aa: CASSPQGAREKLFF
clone_size: NA; j_call: TRBJ1-2; v_call: TRBV21-1; d_call: NA; cdr3_nt: TGTGCCAGCAGCAAACCGGGACAGAGACCCTATGGCTACACCTTC; cdr3_aa: CASSKPGQRPYGYTF
clone_size: NA; j_call: TRBJ1-1; v_call: TRBV19; d_call: TRBD1; cdr3_nt: TGTGCCAGTAGTATAGATGGGGACAGGGTTGAAGCTTTCTTT; cdr3_aa: CASSIDGDRVEAFF
clone_size: NA; j_call: TRBJ1-1; v_call: TRBV4-3; d_call: NA; cdr3_nt: TGCGCCAGCAGCCAAGATGCGGGGGGTCCTGAAGCTTTCTTT; cdr3_aa: CASSQDAGGPEAFF
clone_size: few; j_call: TRBJ1-2; v_call: TRBV4-1; d_call: TRBD1; cdr3_nt: TGCGCCAGCAGCCAAGAGGGACAGGGTACGAACTATGGCTACACCTTC; cdr3_aa: CASSQEGQGTNYGYTF
clone_size: NA; j_call: TRBJ1-1; v_call: TRBV27; d_call: NA; cdr3_nt: TGTGCCAGCAGTTTATCTCCCAGTGTAACTGAAGCTTTCTTT; cdr3_aa: CASSLSPSVTEAFF
clone_size: NA; j_call: TRBJ1-2; v_call: TRBV7-9; d_call: NA; cdr3_nt: TGTGCCAGCAGCTTGGGTCATGTGAGGCATGGCTATGGCTACACCTTC; cdr3_aa: CASSLGHVRHGYGYTF
clone_size: once; j_call: TRBJ2-7; v_call: TRBV28; d_call: TRBD1; cdr3_nt: TGTGCCAGCAGTTCCGGGACAGGGAATACGCAGCAGTACTTC; cdr3_aa: CASSSGTGNTQQYF
clone_size: NA; j_call: TRBJ2-5; v_call: TRBV12-5; d_call: TRBD1; cdr3_nt: TGTGCTAGTGGTGCCGGGACAGAACCCCAAGAGACCCAGTACTTC; cdr3_aa: CASGAGTEPQETQYF
clone_size: NA; j_call: TRBJ1-3; v_call: TRBV4-1; d_call: NA; cdr3_nt: TGCGCCAGCAGCTCTTTCGGTTTGGGGGCTGGTGGAAACACCATATATTTT; cdr3_aa: CASSSFGLGAGGNTIYF
clone_size: NA; j_call: TRBJ1-6; v_call: TRBV29-1; d_call: TRBD1; cdr3_nt: TGCAGCGCCTCGGACAGGGGCAATTCACCCCTCCACTTT; cdr3_aa: CSASDRGNSPLHF
clone_size: NA; j_call: TRBJ1-6; v_call: TRBV5-8; d_call: TRBD1; cdr3_nt: TGTGCCAGCAGCTTTGGGACAGGGAGCTCACCCCTCCACTTT; cdr3_aa: CASSFGTGSSPLHF
clone_size: NA; j_call: TRBJ1-1; v_call: TRBV27; d_call: NA; cdr3_nt: TGTGCCAGCAGTTTTCAGGGAATGAACACTGAAGCTTTCTTT; cdr3_aa: CASSFQGMNTEAFF
clone_size: NA; j_call: TRBJ1-1; v_call: TRBV27; d_call: TRBD1; cdr3_nt: TGTGCCAGCAGTCTTAAGACAGGGGCCAACACTGAAGCTTTCTTT; cdr3_aa: CASSLKTGANTEAFF
clone_size: NA; j_call: TRBJ2-7; v_call: TRBV5-4; d_call: NA; cdr3_nt: TGTGCCAGCAGCTCAATGACTACCCCCTACGAGCAGTACTTC; cdr3_aa: CASSSMTTPYEQYF
clone_size: NA; j_call: TRBJ2-2; v_call: TRBV5-1; d_call: NA; cdr3_nt: TGCGCCAGCAGCACTACTAGCCAACGGACCGGGGAGCTGTTTTTT; cdr3_aa: CASSTTSQRTGELFF
clone_size: NA; j_call: TRBJ2-1; v_call: TRBV5-8; d_call: TRBD2; cdr3_nt: TGTGCCAGCAGCAGAAATAGCGGGGGAGTCTACAATGAGCAGTTCTTC; cdr3_aa: CASSRNSGGVYNEQFF
clone_size: NA; j_call: TRBJ2-7; v_call: TRBV5-1; d_call: NA; cdr3_nt: TGCGCCAGCAGCTTGGATTACTACGAGCAGTACTTC; cdr3_aa: CASSLDYYEQYF